This T cell receptor beta chain was sequenced for a study of early T cells in non-severe SARS-CoV-2 infection. Looking at the study overall: Unsorted whole blood bulk RNA was sequenced, with unpaired chains. Study results and limitations: There was a bias toward anti-spike CD8 responses in VDJdb matching, which missed private and CD4 specificities.

Each cDNA molecule carried a unique molecular identifier. TCRdb re-called the 5' RACE reads through MiXCR, storing one row per CDR3 protein. The sample lists under 60,000 distinct CDR3 sequences, around a tenth occurring once. Germline V CDR1 and CDR2: MNHEY, SMNVEV (reference sequence). CDR3 length: 16 residues. Trimming shortened V by 4 bases and J by 2 bases, and 15 bases separated the two germline ends. Comment on this clonotype: Its antigen remains unidentified.

The receptor was derived from an adult who was a healthcare worker with PCR-confirmed SARS-CoV-2 infection or an uninfected control (not recorded which). V usage is TRBV27 and J usage is TRBJ1-5; no reliable D call. Sequencing was performed on whole blood, taken at baseline. CDR3 coding DNA: TGTGCCAGCAGTTCTACTACCCAATCCGGCAATCAGCCCCAGCATTTT. It codes for CASSSTTQSGNQPQHF.